The clone carrying this T cell receptor beta chain appeared many times. The antigen is undetermined. This entry is derived from a study of molecular identifiers for immune sequencing clone quantification. TCRdb itself ran the PCR reads through MiXCR, one entry per CDR3 protein. The sample lists about 640,000 distinct CDR3 sequences, about 20% occurring once. CDR3 length equals 15 residues. The trim removed 1 base at V and 6 bases at J, leaving 12 bases unmatched. The germline V gene encodes CDR1 DFQATT and CDR2 SNEGSKA (reference sequence). Regarding the study as a whole: Clonotypes topping 20 RNA copies carried over 97% of effector molecules but under 1% of naive ones.

The specimen was naive CD8+ T cells from blood, with Jurkat cell RNA spiked in. Subset of the sample: FACS-sorted CD8+CD4-CCR7+CD45RA+ naive T cells. The clonotype comes from a human donor in good health. Some libraries in this study had Jurkat cell RNA spiked in. This rearrangement joins TRBV20-1 to TRBJ2-7; 7 bases match TRBD2. The CDR3 spells CSARGPSGNQFEQYF. In DNA form, the CDR3 reads TGCAGTGCTAGAGGTCCCAGCGGGAATCAGTTCGAGCAGTACTTC.